This T cell receptor beta chain is from a study of blood T cell repertoires in COVID-19. The overall study: COVID-19 samples from acute and convalescent phases originated in the United States, Italy and Spain. In each case, the material was cDNA or gDNA derived from T cells, B-cell-depleted T cells, or PBMCs.

In the original processing: Amplification of reference gene primers provided the estimated nucleated cell counts. Assay used: immunoSEQ multiplex PCR; TCRdb lists only in-frame clones, some missing. V, J and clone size reflect that table, while D and trimming were determined from the DNA. The sample shows around 140,000 clones, roughly 90% of them seen only once. This receptor was obtained from a man between 65 and 85 years old with acute or convalescent COVID-19. Sequencing was performed on peripheral blood.

The CDR3 loop is CASSLGRDQPQHF. The CDR3 DNA follows: TGTGCCAGCAGTTTGGGCCGAGATCAGCCCCAGCATTTT. J is TRBJ1-5 and V is TRBV12-3 or TRBV12-4, with D unclear. Trimming pared 3 bases from V and 5 bases from J, leaving 8 bases between. CDR3 length: 13 amino acids.